This is a list of T cell receptor beta chains from one sample in a study of cytomegalovirus exposure and HLA in healthy donors. Generated by immunoSEQ multiplex PCR, the TCRdb table keeps only in-frame clones and is missing some. The data contain 230,000 or so clones, about nine tenths of them singletons. Sequencing input: PBMCs. All receptors come from a girl aged 2-10 years in good health and CMV-seronegative. Each CDR3 is given without its conserved first and last residue. Each record gives: CDR3 length, clone size, V gene, CDR3 protein. Rows may omit the clone size; those that give it use once, few, many or a size class.

14 once TRBV6-6 ASSRTSGRRDNEQF
16 - TRBV15 ATSGRTSGGATEETQY
14 - TRBV2 ASRGDKDSGANVLT
11 - TRBV30 AWRPGHTLEQY
11 once TRBV29-1 SVDTDRTGEQY
15 once TRBV27 ASTETGGFFNTGELF
12 once TRBV11-2 ASSLELAGNTQY
11 few TRBV6-5 ASSADKRYGYT
12 - TRBV7-9 ASSLFGINTEAF
11 - TRBV10-3 ATRDRVGTEAF
11 - TRBV7-2 ASSYRGGQPQH